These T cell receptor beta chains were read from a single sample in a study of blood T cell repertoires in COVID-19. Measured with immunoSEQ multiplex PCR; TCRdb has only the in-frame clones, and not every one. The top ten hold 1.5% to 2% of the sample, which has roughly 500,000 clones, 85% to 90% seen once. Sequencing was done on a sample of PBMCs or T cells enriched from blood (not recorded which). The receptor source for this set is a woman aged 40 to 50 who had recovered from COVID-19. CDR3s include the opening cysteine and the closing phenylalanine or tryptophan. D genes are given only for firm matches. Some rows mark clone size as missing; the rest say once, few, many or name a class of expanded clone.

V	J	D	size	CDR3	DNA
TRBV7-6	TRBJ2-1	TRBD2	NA	CASSFIAGWGHNEQFF	TGTGCCAGCAGCTTCATAGCGGGATGGGGGCACAATGAGCAGTTCTTC
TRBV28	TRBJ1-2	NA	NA	CASSYSYGYTF	TGTGCCAGCAGTTACAGCTATGGCTACACCTTC
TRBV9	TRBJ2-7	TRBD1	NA	CASSPRTGSYEQYF	TGTGCCAGCAGCCCTCGGACAGGGTCCTACGAGCAGTACTTC
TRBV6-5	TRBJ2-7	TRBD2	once	CASRTGTSVPYEQYF	TGTGCCAGCAGGACCGGGACTAGCGTCCCCTACGAGCAGTACTTC
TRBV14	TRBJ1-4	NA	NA	CASSQRQGNEKLFF	TGTGCCAGCAGCCAAAGGCAGGGGAATGAAAAACTGTTTTTT
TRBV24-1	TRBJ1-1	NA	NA	CATSAGGHEAFF	TGTGCCACCAGTGCTGGGGGCCATGAAGCTTTCTTT
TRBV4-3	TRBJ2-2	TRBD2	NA	CASSPSGGAGELFF	TGCGCCAGCAGCCCCTCGGGAGGGGCCGGGGAGCTGTTTTTT
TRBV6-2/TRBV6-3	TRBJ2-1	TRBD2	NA	CASSYPSLAGGRHNEQFF	TGTGCCAGCAGTTACCCTTCTCTAGCGGGAGGGCGTCACAATGAGCAGTTCTTC
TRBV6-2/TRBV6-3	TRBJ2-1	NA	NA	CASSYHQRSGNEQFF	TGTGCCAGCAGTTACCATCAACGATCAGGCAATGAGCAGTTCTTC
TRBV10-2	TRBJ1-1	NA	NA	CASTTGNTEAFF	TGCGCCAGTACCACAGGGAACACTGAAGCTTTCTTT
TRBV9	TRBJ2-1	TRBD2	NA	CASSVGLAVYNEQFF	TGTGCCAGCAGCGTAGGACTAGCGGTATACAATGAGCAGTTCTTC
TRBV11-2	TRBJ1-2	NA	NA	CASSLGSDKYGYTF	TGTGCCAGCAGCTTAGGGTCCGACAAATATGGCTACACCTTC
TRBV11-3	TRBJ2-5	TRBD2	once	CASSPGGGTGETQYF	TGTGCCAGCAGCCCGGGAGGGGGGACGGGAGAGACCCAGTACTTC
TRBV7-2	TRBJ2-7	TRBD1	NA	CASSLDRGIQNEQYF	TGTGCCAGCAGCTTGGACAGGGGGATTCAGAACGAGCAGTACTTC
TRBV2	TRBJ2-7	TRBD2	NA	CASSEIAGVPEQYF	TGTGCCAGCAGTGAAATAGCGGGAGTGCCCGAGCAGTACTTC
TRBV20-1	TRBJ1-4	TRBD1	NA	CSASSTGGYEKLFF	TGCAGTGCTAGTAGCACAGGGGGGTATGAAAAACTGTTTTTT
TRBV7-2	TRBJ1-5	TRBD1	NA	CASSATGGNQPQHF	TGTGCCAGCAGCGCAACAGGGGGCAATCAGCCCCAGCATTTT
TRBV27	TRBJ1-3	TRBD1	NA	CASSSGQGIDTIYF	TGTGCCAGCAGTTCAGGACAGGGGATTGACACCATATATTTT
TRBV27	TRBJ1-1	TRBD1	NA	CASSLGTANTEAFF	TGTGCCAGCAGCCTAGGGACAGCTAACACTGAAGCTTTCTTT
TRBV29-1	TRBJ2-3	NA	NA	CSGRTDTDTQYF	TGCAGCGGGCGGACAGACACAGATACGCAGTATTTT
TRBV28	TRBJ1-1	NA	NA	CASRREPNTEAFF	TGTGCCAGTCGTCGAGAACCGAACACTGAAGCTTTCTTT
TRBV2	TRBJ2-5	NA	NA	CASREYGETQYF	TGTGCCAGCAGGGAGTATGGCGAGACCCAGTACTTC
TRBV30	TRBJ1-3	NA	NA	CAWSVMGGGGNTIYF	TGTGCCTGGAGTGTAATGGGAGGGGGAGGAAACACCATATATTTT
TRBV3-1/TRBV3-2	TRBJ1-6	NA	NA	CASSQGGNSPLHF	TGTGCCAGCAGCCAAGGGGGCAATTCACCCCTCCACTTT
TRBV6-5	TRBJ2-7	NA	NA	CASSYSGQGYEQYF	TGTGCCAGCAGTTACTCGGGACAAGGCTACGAGCAGTACTTC
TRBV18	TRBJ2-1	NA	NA	CASSPPVRGPYPYNEQFF	TGTGCCAGCTCACCACCGGTCAGGGGCCCATACCCCTACAATGAGCAGTTCTTC
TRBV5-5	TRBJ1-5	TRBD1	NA	CASSLEQGPGNQPQHF	TGTGCCAGCAGCTTAGAACAGGGGCCTGGCAATCAGCCCCAGCATTTT
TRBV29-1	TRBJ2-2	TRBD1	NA	CSVADRDVTGELFF	TGCAGCGTAGCCGACAGGGATGTCACCGGGGAGCTGTTTTTT
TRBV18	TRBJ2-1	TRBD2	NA	CASSPPGLARANEQFF	TGTGCCAGCTCACCACCGGGACTAGCTCGGGCCAATGAGCAGTTCTTC
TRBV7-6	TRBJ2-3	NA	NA	CASSLEAGEYSDTQYF	TGTGCCAGCAGCTTAGAGGCAGGGGAGTACTCAGATACGCAGTATTTT
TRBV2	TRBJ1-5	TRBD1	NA	CASRVGQGSNQPQHF	TGTGCCAGCAGGGTCGGACAGGGGAGCAATCAGCCCCAGCATTTT
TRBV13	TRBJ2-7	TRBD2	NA	CASSLTSGSGYEQYF	TGTGCCAGCAGCTTAACTAGCGGGAGTGGCTACGAGCAGTACTTC
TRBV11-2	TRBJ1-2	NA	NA	CASSLVPGSDGYTF	TGTGCCAGCAGCTTAGTCCCAGGGTCAGATGGCTACACCTTC
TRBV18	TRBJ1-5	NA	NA	CASSPSPGQASNQPQHF	TGTGCCAGCTCTCCAAGTCCGGGACAAGCTAGCAATCAGCCCCAGCATTTT
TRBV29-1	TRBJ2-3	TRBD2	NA	CSVYTSGTSDTQYF	TGCAGCGTCTATACTAGCGGGACTTCAGATACGCAGTATTTT
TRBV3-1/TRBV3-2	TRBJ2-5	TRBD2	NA	CASSPTPTSGLKETQYF	TGTGCCAGCAGCCCAACCCCGACTAGCGGATTAAAAGAGACCCAGTACTTC
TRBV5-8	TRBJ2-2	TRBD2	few	CASSLSGTGGELFF	TGTGCCAGCAGCTTGAGCGGGACTGGCGGGGAGCTGTTTTTT
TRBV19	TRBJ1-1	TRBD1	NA	CASSMGNPTGLNTEAFF	TGTGCCAGTAGTATGGGGAATCCGACAGGGCTGAACACTGAAGCTTTCTTT
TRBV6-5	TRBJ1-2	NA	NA	CATCDRPTNYGYTF	TGTGCCACCTGCGACAGGCCTACTAACTATGGCTACACCTTC
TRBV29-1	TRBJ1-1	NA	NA	CSVQNTEAFF	TGCAGCGTCCAAAACACTGAAGCTTTCTTT
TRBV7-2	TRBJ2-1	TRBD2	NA	CASSRGRGRDNEQFF	TGTGCCAGCAGCCGCGGCAGAGGGAGGGACAATGAGCAGTTCTTC
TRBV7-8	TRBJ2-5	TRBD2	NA	CASSNGLGETQYF	TGTGCCAGCAGCAACGGACTAGGGGAGACCCAGTACTTC
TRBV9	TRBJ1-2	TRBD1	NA	CASSHPPGGVDGYTF	TGTGCCAGCAGCCACCCCCCAGGGGGAGTAGATGGCTACACCTTC
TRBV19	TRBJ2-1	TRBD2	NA	CASSSQSGTSGRGEQFF	TGTGCCAGTAGTTCTCAATCCGGGACTAGCGGGAGGGGTGAGCAGTTCTTC
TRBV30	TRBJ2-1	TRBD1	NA	CAGIAGTVDNEQFF	TGTGCCGGGATAGCCGGGACAGTGGACAATGAGCAGTTCTTC
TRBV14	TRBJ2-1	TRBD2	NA	CASSPGEGEGLRNEQFF	TGTGCCAGCAGCCCCGGGGAGGGTGAGGGTCTAAGAAATGAGCAGTTCTTC
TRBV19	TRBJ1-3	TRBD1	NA	CASSIRGSGNTIYF	TGTGCCAGTAGTATCAGGGGGTCTGGAAACACCATATATTTT
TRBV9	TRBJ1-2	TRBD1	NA	CASSVVTGGNYGYTF	TGTGCCAGCAGCGTAGTTACAGGGGGCAACTATGGCTACACCTTC
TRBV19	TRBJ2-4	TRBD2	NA	CASSIVGLAVAKNIQYF	TGTGCCAGTAGTATAGTAGGACTAGCGGTAGCCAAAAACATTCAGTACTTC
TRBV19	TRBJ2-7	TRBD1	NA	CASSISRTGLRNYEQYF	TGTGCCAGTAGTATCTCTCGGACAGGACTTCGGAACTACGAGCAGTACTTC
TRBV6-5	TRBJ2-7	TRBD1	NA	CASRLGPGQGYEQYF	TGTGCCAGCAGGTTGGGACCGGGACAGGGGTACGAGCAGTACTTC
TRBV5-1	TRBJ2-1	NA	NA	CASSLVTEYNEQFF	TGCGCCAGCAGCTTGGTAACAGAGTACAATGAGCAGTTCTTC
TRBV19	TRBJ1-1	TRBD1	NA	CASSNRGYTEAFF	TGTGCCAGTAGTAACAGGGGGTACACTGAAGCTTTCTTT